Listed below are T cell receptor beta chains from one sample, sequenced in a study of shared clonotypes between healthy human individuals. Data came from immunoSEQ multiplex PCR; TCRdb stores just in-frame clones and leaves some out. The sample holds a few million clones, approximately 94% seen once. The specimen sequenced was naive CD4+ T cells sorted from blood. The source is a man younger than 35 in good health. CDR3s include the opening cysteine and the closing phenylalanine or tryptophan. The D gene is left open where the match is weak. Where a row states a size, it is once, few, many or the class of an expanded clone; other rows omit it.

D | size | J | V | CDR3 | DNA
- | - | TRBJ1-3 | TRBV5-4 | CASSYGGSGNTIYF | TGTGCCAGCAGCTATGGTGGGTCAGGAAACACCATATATTTT
- | few | TRBJ1-6 | TRBV28 | CASSNGGADNSPLHF | TGTGCCAGCAGCAACGGCGGGGCGGATAATTCACCCCTCCACTTT
- | - | TRBJ2-3 | TRBV12-5 | CASGLGTAGKRGQYF | TGTGCTAGTGGTTTGGGGACAGCGGGGAAGAGGGGGCAGTATTTT
- | - | TRBJ1-6 | TRBV27 | CASSFSGHRVNSPLHF | TGTGCCAGCAGTTTTAGTGGGCACAGGGTAAATTCACCCCTCCACTTT
- | - | TRBJ2-3 | TRBV5-4 | CASSQKGDTQYF | TGTGCCAGCAGCCAAAAGGGTGATACGCAGTATTTT
- | - | TRBJ1-3 | TRBV5-6 | CASSFEYSGNTIYF | TGTGCCAGCAGCTTCGAGTACTCTGGAAACACCATATATTTT
- | - | TRBJ1-2 | TRBV11-2 | CASSLELNYGYTF | TGTGCCAGCAGCTTAGAACTTAACTATGGCTACACCTTC
- | - | TRBJ2-1 | TRBV30 | CAWRNSGSNEQFF | TGTGCCTGGAGGAATTCGGGGAGCAATGAGCAGTTCTTC
- | - | TRBJ2-7 | TRBV21-1 | CASSTTSGRAYEQYF | TGTGCCAGCAGCACAACTAGCGGGAGGGCTTACGAGCAGTACTTC
- | - | TRBJ1-3 | TRBV29-1 | CSAGENTIYF | TGCAGCGCGGGGGAAAACACCATATATTTT
- | once | TRBJ2-7 | TRBV29-1 | CSVAGLSSYEQYF | TGCAGCGTGGCCGGACTGAGCTCCTACGAGCAGTACTTC
TRBD1 | - | TRBJ2-1 | TRBV19 | CASSFPRTGANEQFF | TGTGCCAGTAGTTTCCCACGGACAGGAGCCAATGAGCAGTTCTTC
- | - | TRBJ2-7 | TRBV27 | CASRSITEQYF | TGTGCCAGCAGGTCGATTACGGAGCAGTACTTC
- | - | TRBJ2-2 | TRBV27 | CASSLRAYTGELFF | TGTGCCAGCAGTTTACGGGCATACACCGGGGAGCTGTTTTTT
- | once | TRBJ2-1 | TRBV4-2 | CASSQVHGQAGDNEQFF | TGTGCCAGCAGCCAAGTGCACGGTCAAGCTGGAGACAATGAGCAGTTCTTC
TRBD1 | - | TRBJ2-5 | TRBV7-9 | CASSLSGTGSQETQYF | TGTGCCAGCAGCTTATCCGGGACAGGGTCCCAAGAGACCCAGTACTTC
TRBD2 | - | TRBJ2-2 | TRBV7-2 | CASSLGEGSAGELFF | TGTGCCAGCAGCTTAGGGGAGGGGAGCGCGGGGGAGCTGTTTTTT
- | once | TRBJ2-2 | TRBV10-3 | CAITRRTTARTLTRPGELFF | TGTGCCATCACCAGGAGGACCACGGCTAGGACTCTCACGAGACCCGGGGAGCTGTTTTTT
- | - | TRBJ2-7 | TRBV30 | CAWSLGGWEQYF | TGTGCCTGGAGCCTCGGAGGGTGGGAGCAGTACTTC
TRBD2 | - | TRBJ2-1 | TRBV5-1 | CASSLGSGLAGNEQFF | TGCGCCAGCAGCTTGGGTTCGGGACTAGCGGGTAATGAGCAGTTCTTC
- | - | TRBJ2-1 | TRBV7-9 | CASTKTAIEQFF | TGTGCCAGCACAAAAACGGCCATCGAGCAGTTCTTC
- | - | TRBJ2-7 | TRBV2 | CASRQTNLEQYF | TGTGCCAGCAGACAGACTAATCTCGAGCAGTACTTC
TRBD1 | - | TRBJ1-2 | TRBV6-1 | CASSRGGPADGYTF | TGTGCCAGCAGCCGAGGGGGCCCCGCCGATGGCTACACCTTC
- | once | TRBJ1-5 | TRBV30 | CAWSTGGAGNQPQHF | TGTGCCTGGAGTACCGGGGGGGCTGGCAATCAGCCCCAGCATTTT
- | - | TRBJ2-5 | TRBV5-1 | CASSLGTAQETQYF | TGCGCCAGCAGCTTGGGAACAGCACAAGAGACCCAGTACTTC
TRBD2 | - | TRBJ2-3 | TRBV12-5 | CASGLVRGGSITDTQYF | TGTGCTAGTGGTTTGGTACGGGGCGGGAGCATAACAGATACGCAGTATTTT